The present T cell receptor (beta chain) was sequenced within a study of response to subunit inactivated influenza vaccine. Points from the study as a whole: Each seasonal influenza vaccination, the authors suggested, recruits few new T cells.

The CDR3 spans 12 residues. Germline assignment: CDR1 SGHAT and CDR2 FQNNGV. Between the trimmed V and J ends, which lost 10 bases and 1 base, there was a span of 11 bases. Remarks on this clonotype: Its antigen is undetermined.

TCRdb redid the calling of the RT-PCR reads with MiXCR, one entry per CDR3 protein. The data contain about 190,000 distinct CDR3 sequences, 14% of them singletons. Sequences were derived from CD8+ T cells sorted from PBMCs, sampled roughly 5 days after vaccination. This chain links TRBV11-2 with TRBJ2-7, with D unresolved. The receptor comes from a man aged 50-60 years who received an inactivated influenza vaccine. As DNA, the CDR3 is TGTGCCACCCGCCGGGCTTCCTACGAGCAGTACTTC. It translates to CATRRASYEQYF. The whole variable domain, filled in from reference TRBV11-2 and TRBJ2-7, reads EAGVAQSPRYKIIEKRQSVAFWCNPISGHATLYWYQQILGQGPKLLIQFQNNGVVDDSQLPKDRFSAERLKGVDSTLKIQPAKLEDSAVYLCATRRASYEQYFGPGTRLTVT.